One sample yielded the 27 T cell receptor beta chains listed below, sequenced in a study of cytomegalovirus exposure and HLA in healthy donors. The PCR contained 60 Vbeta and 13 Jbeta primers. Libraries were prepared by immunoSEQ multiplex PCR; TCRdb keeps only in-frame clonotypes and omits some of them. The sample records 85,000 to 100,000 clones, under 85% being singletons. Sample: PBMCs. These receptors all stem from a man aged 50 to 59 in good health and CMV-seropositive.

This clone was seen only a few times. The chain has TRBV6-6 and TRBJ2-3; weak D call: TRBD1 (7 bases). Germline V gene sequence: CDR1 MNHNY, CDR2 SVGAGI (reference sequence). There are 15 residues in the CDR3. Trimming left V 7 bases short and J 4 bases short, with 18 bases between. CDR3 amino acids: CASTSQGGSADTQYF. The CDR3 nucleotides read TGTGCCAGCACTAGCCAGGGGGGTTCGGCAGATACGCAGTATTTT.

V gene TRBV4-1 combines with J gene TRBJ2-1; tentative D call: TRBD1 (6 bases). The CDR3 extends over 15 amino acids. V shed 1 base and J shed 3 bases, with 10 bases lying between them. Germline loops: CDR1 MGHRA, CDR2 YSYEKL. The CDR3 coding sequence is TGCGCCAGCAGCCAAGTCCAGGGGCTCTACAATGAGCAGTTCTTC. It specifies CASSQVQGLYNEQFF.

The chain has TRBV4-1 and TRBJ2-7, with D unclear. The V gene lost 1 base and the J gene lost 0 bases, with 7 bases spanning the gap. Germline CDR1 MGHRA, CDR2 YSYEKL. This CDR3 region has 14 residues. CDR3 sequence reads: CASSQVTHSYEQYF. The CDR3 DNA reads TGCGCCAGCAGCCAAGTGACACACTCCTACGAGCAGTACTTC.

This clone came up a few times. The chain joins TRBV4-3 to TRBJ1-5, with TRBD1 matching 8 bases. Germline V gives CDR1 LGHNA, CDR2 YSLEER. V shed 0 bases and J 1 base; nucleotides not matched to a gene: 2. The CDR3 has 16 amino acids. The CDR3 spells CASSQDRQGSNQPQHF. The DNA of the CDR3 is TGCGCCAGCAGCCAAGATCGACAGGGGAGCAATCAGCCCCAGCATTTT.

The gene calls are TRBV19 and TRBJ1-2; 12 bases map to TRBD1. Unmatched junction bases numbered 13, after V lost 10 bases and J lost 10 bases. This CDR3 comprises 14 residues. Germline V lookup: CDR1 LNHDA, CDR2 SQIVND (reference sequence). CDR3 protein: CATSRSGQGANYTF. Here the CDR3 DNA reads TGTGCCACCTCCCGTTCGGGACAGGGGGCGAACTACACCTTC. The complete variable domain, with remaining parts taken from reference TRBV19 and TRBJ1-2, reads DGGITQSPKYLFRKEGQNVTLSCEQNLNHDAMYWYRQDPGQGLRLIYYSQIVNDFQKGDIAEGYSVSREKKESFPLTVTSAQKNPTAFYLCATSRSGQGANYTFGSGTRLTVV.

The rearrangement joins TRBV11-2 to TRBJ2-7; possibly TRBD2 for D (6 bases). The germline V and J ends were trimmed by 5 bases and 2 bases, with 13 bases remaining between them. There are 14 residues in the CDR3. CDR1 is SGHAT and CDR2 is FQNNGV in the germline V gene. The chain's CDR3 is CASSLRRTTYEQYF. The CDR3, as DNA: TGTGCCAGCAGCCTTCGTCGGACTACCTACGAGCAGTACTTC.

The CDR3 nucleotides are TGTGCCAGCAGTTTACTGGGTACAGCTGAAAAACTGTTTTTT. Its protein is CASSLLGTAEKLFF. The chain is built from TRBV28 and TRBJ1-4; D not certain. Trimming stripped 2 bases from V and 7 bases from J, with 11 bases between. This CDR3 is built from 14 residues. CDR1 and CDR2 (germline): MDHEN, SYDVKM.

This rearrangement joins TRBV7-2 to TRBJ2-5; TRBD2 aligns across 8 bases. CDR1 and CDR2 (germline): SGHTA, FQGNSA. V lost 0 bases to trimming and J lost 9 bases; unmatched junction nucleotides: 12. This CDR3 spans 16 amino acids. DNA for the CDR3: TGTGCCAGCAGCTTAGCTACTAGCGGCGTAACGCGGGCCCAGTACTTC. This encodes CASSLATSGVTRAQYF.

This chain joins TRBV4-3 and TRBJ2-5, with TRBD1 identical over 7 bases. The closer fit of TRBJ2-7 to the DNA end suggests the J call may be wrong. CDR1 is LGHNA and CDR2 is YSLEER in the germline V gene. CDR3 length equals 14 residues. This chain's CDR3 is CASSLDRVAYEQYF. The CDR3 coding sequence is TGCGCCAGCAGTCTCGACAGGGTGGCCTACGAGCAGTACTTC.

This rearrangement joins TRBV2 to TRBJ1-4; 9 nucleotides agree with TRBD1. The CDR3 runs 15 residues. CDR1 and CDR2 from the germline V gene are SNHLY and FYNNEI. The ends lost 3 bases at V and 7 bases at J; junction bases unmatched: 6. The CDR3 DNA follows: TGTGCCAGCAGTGACCCCGGGACAGGGTCTGAAAAACTGTTTTTT. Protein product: CASSDPGTGSEKLFF.

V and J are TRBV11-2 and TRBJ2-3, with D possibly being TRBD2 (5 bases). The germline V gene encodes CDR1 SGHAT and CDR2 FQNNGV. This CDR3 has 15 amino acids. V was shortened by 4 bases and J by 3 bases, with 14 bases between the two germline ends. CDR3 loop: CASSSSARRTDTQYF. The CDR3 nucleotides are TGTGCCAGCAGCTCCAGTGCCAGGAGGACAGATACGCAGTATTTT.

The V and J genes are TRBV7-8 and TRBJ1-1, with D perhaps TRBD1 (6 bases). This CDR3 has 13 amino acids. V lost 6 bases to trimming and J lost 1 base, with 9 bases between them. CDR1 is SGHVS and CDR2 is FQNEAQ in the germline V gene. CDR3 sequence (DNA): TGTGCCAGCAGTCAGGGGAGGAACACTGAAGCTTTCTTT. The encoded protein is CASSQGRNTEAFF. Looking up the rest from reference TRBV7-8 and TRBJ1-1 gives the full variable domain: GAGVSQSPRYKVAKRGQDVALRCDPISGHVSLFWYQQALGQGPEFLTYFQNEAQLDKSGLPSDRFFAERPEGSVSTLKIQRTQQEDSAVYLCASSQGRNTEAFFGQGTRLTVV.

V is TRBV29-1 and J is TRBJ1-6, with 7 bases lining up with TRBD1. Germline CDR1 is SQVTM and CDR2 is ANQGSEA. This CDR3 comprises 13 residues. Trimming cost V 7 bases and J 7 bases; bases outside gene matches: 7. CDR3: CSGPGQRNSPLHF. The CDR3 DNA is TGCAGCGGACCGGGACAGCGCAATTCACCCCTCCACTTT. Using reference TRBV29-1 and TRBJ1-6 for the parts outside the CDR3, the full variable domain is SAVISQKPSRDICQRGTSLTIQCQVDSQVTMMFWYRQQPGQSLTLIATANQGSEATYESGFVIDKFPISRPNLTFSTLTVSNMSPEDSSIYLCSGPGQRNSPLHFGNGTRLTVT.

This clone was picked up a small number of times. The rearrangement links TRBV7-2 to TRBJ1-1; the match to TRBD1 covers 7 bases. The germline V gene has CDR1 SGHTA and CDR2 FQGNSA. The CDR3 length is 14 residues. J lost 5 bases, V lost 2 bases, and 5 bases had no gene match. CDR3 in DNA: TGTGCCAGCAGCTTAAGGGGGCTTGGTACTGAAGCTTTCTTT. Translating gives CASSLRGLGTEAFF.

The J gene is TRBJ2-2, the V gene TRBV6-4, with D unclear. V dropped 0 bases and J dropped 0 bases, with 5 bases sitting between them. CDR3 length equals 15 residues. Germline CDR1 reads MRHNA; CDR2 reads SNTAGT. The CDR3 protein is CASSDSAPNTGELFF. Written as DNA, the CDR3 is TGTGCCAGCAGTGACTCAGCCCCGAACACCGGGGAGCTGTTTTTT.

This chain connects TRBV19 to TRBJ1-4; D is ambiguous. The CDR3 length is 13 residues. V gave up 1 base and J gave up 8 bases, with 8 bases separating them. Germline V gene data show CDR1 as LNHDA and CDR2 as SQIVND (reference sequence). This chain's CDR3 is CASSIASAEKLFF. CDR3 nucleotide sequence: TGTGCCAGTAGTATAGCGAGCGCGGAAAAACTGTTTTTT.

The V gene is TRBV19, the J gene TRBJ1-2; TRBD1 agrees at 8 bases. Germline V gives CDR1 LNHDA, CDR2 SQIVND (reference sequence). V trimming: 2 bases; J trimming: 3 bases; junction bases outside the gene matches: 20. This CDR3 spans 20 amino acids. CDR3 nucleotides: TGTGCCAGTAGTATAAAGTTTGTAGGGGACAGGCACCACGGGGACTATGGCTACACCTTC. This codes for CASSIKFVGDRHHGDYGYTF.

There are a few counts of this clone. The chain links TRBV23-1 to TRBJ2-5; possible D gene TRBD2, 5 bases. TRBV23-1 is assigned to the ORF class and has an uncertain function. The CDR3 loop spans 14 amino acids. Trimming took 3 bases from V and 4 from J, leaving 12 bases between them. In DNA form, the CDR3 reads TGCGCCAGCAGTCACCTGGACTGGGGAGAGACCCAGTACTTC. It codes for CASSHLDWGETQYF.

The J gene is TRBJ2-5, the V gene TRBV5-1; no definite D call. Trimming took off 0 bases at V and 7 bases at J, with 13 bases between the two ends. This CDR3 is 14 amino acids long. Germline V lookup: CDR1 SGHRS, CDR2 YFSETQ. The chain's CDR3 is CASSLDLTPGTQYF. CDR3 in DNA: TGCGCCAGCAGCTTGGATCTTACCCCCGGGACCCAGTACTTC.

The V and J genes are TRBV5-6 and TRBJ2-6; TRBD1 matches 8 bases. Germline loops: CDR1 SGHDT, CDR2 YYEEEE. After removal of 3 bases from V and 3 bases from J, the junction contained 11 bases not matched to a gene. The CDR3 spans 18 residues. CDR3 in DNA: TGTGCCAGCAGCTATATAACAGGGGGTCAGGTTGGGGCCAACGTCCTGACTTTC. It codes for CASSYITGGQVGANVLTF.

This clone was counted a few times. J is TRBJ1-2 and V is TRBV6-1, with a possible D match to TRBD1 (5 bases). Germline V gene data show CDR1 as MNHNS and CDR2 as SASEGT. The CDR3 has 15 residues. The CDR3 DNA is TGTCCACGAAACCCCGGGGCGGGGACCTACTATGGCTACACCTTC. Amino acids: CPRNPGAGTYYGYTF.

CDR3 loop: CASSPHTGGDSGNTIYF. CDR3 DNA: TGTGCCAGCAGCCCGCATACAGGCGGCGACTCTGGAAACACCATATATTTT. The rearrangement links TRBV7-3 to TRBJ1-3, with D perhaps matching TRBD1 (5 bases). The CDR3 totals 17 residues. V shed 5 bases and J shed 0 bases, with 17 bases lying between them. Germline CDR1 SGHTA, CDR2 FQGTGA.

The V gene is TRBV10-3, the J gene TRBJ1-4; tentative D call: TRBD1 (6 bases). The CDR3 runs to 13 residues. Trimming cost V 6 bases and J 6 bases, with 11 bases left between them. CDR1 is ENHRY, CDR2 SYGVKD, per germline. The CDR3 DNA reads TGTGCCATCAGGCAGGGGTCGGATGAAAAACTGTTTTTT. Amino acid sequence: CAIRQGSDEKLFF.

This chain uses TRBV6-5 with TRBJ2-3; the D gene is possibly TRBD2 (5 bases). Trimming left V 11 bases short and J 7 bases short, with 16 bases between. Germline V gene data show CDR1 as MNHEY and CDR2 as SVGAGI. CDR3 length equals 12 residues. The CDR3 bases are TGTGCCGTCACGACCTCGGGGAATACGCAGTATTTT. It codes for CAVTTSGNTQYF.

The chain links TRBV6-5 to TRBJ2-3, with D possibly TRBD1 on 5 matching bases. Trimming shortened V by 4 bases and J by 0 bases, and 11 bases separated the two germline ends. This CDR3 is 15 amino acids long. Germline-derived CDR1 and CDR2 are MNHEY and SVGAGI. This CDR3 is CASSSTASSTDTQYF. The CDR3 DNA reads TGTGCCAGCAGTTCGACAGCCTCTAGCACAGATACGCAGTATTTT.

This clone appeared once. The CDR3 here is CASSQAPGQGLSEQYF. DNA for the CDR3: TGTGCCAGCAGCCAGGCTCCGGGACAGGGTCTCTCCGAGCAGTACTTC. The chain couples TRBV4-2 to TRBJ2-7, with 9 bases identical to TRBD1. Germline CDR1 and CDR2: LGHNA and YNFKEQ. Trimming removed 3 bases from V and 6 bases from J; junction bases left unmatched: 12. The CDR3 contains 16 residues.

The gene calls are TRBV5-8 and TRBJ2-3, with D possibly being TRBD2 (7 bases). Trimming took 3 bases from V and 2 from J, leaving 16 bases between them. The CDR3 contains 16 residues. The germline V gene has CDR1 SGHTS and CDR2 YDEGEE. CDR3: CASSWQGRGATDTQYF. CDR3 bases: TGTGCCAGCAGCTGGCAGGGGAGGGGGGCCACAGATACGCAGTATTTT.